Described below is a single TCR beta chain sequence and its context. Its antigen is undetermined. The data stem from a study of T cell responses to AZD1222 COVID-19 vaccine. Study-wide results and limits: White British donors predominated, females outnumbered males, and clonal diversity was possibly underestimated.

Sequencing was performed with immunoSEQ multiplex PCR; in TCRdb, only in-frame clones are kept and a portion is missing. The sample records 85,000 to 130,000 clones, 85% to 90% being singletons. Germline V gene lookup returns CDR1 MDHEN and CDR2 SYDVKM. The length of the CDR3 is 17 residues. V was clipped by 7 bases and J by 4 bases, with 25 bases between them. The chain employs TRBV28 and TRBJ1-2, with D perhaps matching TRBD1 (6 bases). This sample comprised peripheral blood, obtained on day 0 of AZD1222 vaccination. The TCR was taken from an adult in good health. CDR3 coding DNA: TGTGCCAGCAAATATGCACTTCGGGGGCGGCGAGGCTATGGCTACACCTTC. It translates to CASKYALRGRRGYGYTF.